The 2 T cell receptor beta chains reported below all come from one sample, sequenced in a study of blood T cells in healthy people across ages. Combining a sample-barcoded 5' primer with a J-beta primer mix, a second PCR ran for roughly 6 to 11 cycles. TCRdb called the 5' RACE reads again in MiXCR, with one record for every CDR3 protein. The sample has 750,000 to 1,000,000 distinct CDR3 sequences; about 28% are singletons. This same sample was also taken into another study, of T cells of mothers and their children.

The sequencing sample was made of blood. The source of these receptors is a woman between 35 and 50 years old in good health.

The V gene is TRBV29-1, the J gene TRBJ2-2; TRBD1 aligns across 7 bases. Trimming cost V 0 bases and J 7 bases; bases outside gene matches: 5. Germline CDR1 is SQVTM and CDR2 is ANQGSEA. The CDR3 is 14 residues long. In DNA form, the CDR3 reads TGCAGCGTTGAAGATGACAGGGCAGTCGGGGAGCTGTTTTTT. This codes for CSVEDDRAVGELFF.

This rearrangement joins TRBV20-1 to TRBJ1-5; TRBD1 matches at 9 bases. The germline V gene encodes CDR1 DFQATT and CDR2 SNEGSKA (reference sequence). V gave up 6 bases and J gave up 6 bases; unmatched junction bases: 6. The CDR3 covers 13 residues. This CDR3 is CSAAGQGVQPQHF. The CDR3, as DNA: TGCAGTGCGGCGGGACAGGGCGTTCAGCCCCAGCATTTT.